One T cell receptor (beta chain) is described in this entry. Its antigen is not identified. The data were produced by immunoSEQ multiplex PCR, yet TCRdb's version contains in-frame clones alone and is incomplete. The table includes tens of thousands of clones, approximately 90% detected once. V was clipped by 2 bases and J by 1 base, with 8 bases between them. CDR1 KGHSH and CDR2 LQKENI come from the germline V gene. The CDR3 spans 14 residues. The data were taken from a study of T cell responses to AZD1222 COVID-19 vaccine. General study points: Most donors were white British, females outnumbered males, and clonal diversity was possibly underestimated.

The chain combines TRBV18 with TRBJ1-2, with D possibly matching TRBD1 (6 bases). The sample here was peripheral blood, taken on day 0 of AZD1222 vaccination. The sequence came from an adult in good health. The CDR3 protein is CASSPTGNNYGYTF. In DNA form, the CDR3 reads TGTGCCAGCTCACCAACAGGGAATAACTATGGCTACACCTTC.